The next 21 T cell receptor beta chains were all read from a single sample in a study of T cell clones after liver transplantation (dated by TCRdb to between 2019 and 2020). The time point label here, explained by the study, means: pre-transplant. The method was the immunoSEQ multiplex PCR assay. Imported from immuneACCESS, the table was reduced by TCRdb to in-frame sequences with V and J called. These copies leave out some clones; in studies compared against another copy, an unresolved V gene accounts for under half, and the cause of the remainder is not known. The sample table shows around 9,100 clones, and 60% to 80% are seen once. The leading ten clones occupy around 19% of the sample. The input for sequencing was CD8+ T cells from blood, taken before liver transplant. These receptors were taken from a human donor who received a liver transplant.

The chain recombines TRBV27 with TRBJ1-1; no firm D call. Germline CDR1 reads MNHEY; CDR2 reads SMNVEV (reference sequence). V was pared by 1 base and J by 0 bases, with 3 bases between. The CDR3 sequence is 13 residues long. This CDR3 reads CASSLLMNTEAFF. DNA of the CDR3: TGTGCCAGCAGTTTATTAATGAACACTGAAGCTTTCTTT.

A single count supports this clone. The rearrangement uses TRBV5-1 and TRBJ2-1; D tentatively reads TRBD1 or TRBD2 (6 bases each). The CDR3 sequence is 13 residues long. The V gene's germline CDR1 is SGHRS and CDR2 YFSETQ. Trimming pared 0 bases from V and 9 bases from J, leaving 10 bases between. CDR3 in amino acids: CASSLGGGTEQFF. The CDR3 nucleotides read TGCGCCAGCAGCTTGGGAGGGGGGACTGAGCAGTTCTTC.

This rearrangement joins TRBV5-3 to TRBJ1-5, with a possible D match to TRBD1 (6 bases). TRBV5-3 is classed as an ORF, of uncertain function. The CDR3 totals 14 residues. V dropped 8 bases and J dropped 2 bases, with 14 bases sitting between them. CDR3 in DNA: TGTGCCAGCAGACCAGGGGTGGGCAATCAGCCCCAGCATTTT. Translated: CASRPGVGNQPQHF.

The V call is TRBV27, the J call TRBJ2-7; unclear D gene. The V end was cut by 3 bases, the J end by 2 bases, with 8 bases between. From germline, CDR1 is MNHEY and CDR2 SMNVEV (reference sequence). This CDR3 contains 13 residues. In DNA form, the CDR3 reads TGTGCCAGCAGTTTTGGCAATGCCTACGAGCAGTACTTC. Amino acids: CASSFGNAYEQYF.

V is TRBV5-4 and J is TRBJ2-2; a possible D gene is TRBD1 (7 bases). CDR1 SGHNT and CDR2 YYREEE come from the germline V gene (reference sequence). This CDR3 spans 16 amino acids. Trimming cost V 5 bases and J 3 bases, with 17 bases left between them. The CDR3 spells CASRRWTGGDTGELFF. The CDR3 DNA follows: TGTGCCAGCAGAAGATGGACAGGCGGGGACACCGGGGAGCTGTTTTTT.

This chain links TRBV6-4 with TRBJ2-3; D gene unclear. CDR3 size: 16 residues. Germline V CDR1 and CDR2: MRHNA, SNTAGT. V lost 2 bases and J lost 0, with 12 bases in between. The CDR3 nucleotides are TGTGCCAGCAGTGACAAAGCAGGCTCTAGCACAGATACGCAGTATTTT. Translation gives CASSDKAGSSTDTQYF.

In its sample, this clone was seen once. This rearrangement joins TRBV2 to TRBJ2-7; TRBD1 is a possible D gene (6 bases). V was pared by 3 bases and J by 0 bases, with 12 bases between. The germline gives CDR1 SNHLY, CDR2 FYNNEI. This CDR3 has 15 residues. The CDR3 coding sequence is TGTGCCAGCAGTGAGGGGGCTGGGTACTCCTACGAGCAGTACTTC. Residues: CASSEGAGYSYEQYF.

This chain connects TRBV19 to TRBJ2-7, with D possibly TRBD2 on 6 matching bases. CDR3 size: 12 residues. CDR1 and CDR2 (germline): LNHDA, SQIVND (reference sequence). V lost 6 bases and J lost 5, with 11 bases in between. The CDR3 region is CASSGSHDEQYF. The CDR3 coding sequence is TGTGCCAGTAGCGGGAGTCACGACGAGCAGTACTTC.

This clone was seen just once. The CDR3: CASSLTGGRAEAFF. Here the CDR3 DNA reads TGCGCCAGCAGCTTGACAGGGGGTAGGGCTGAAGCTTTCTTT. The chain recombines TRBV5-1 with TRBJ1-1; 8 positions agree with TRBD1. The germline V gene has CDR1 SGHRS and CDR2 YFSETQ. V shed 1 base and J 6 bases; nucleotides not matched to a gene: 5. The CDR3 has 14 amino acids.

V usage is TRBV4-1 and J usage is TRBJ1-1, with D possibly being TRBD1 (6 bases). Per germline, CDR1 MGHRA and CDR2 YSYEKL. V lost 1 base to trimming and J lost 5 bases, with 14 bases between them. The CDR3 sequence is 15 residues long. The CDR3 DNA reads TGCGCCAGCAGCCAAGTATGGCAGGGGAATACTGAAGCTTTCTTT. Translating it yields CASSQVWQGNTEAFF.

The V gene is TRBV9, the J gene TRBJ2-2; D remains unclear. The CDR3 is 10 amino acids. Germline V gene sequence: CDR1 SGDLS, CDR2 YYNGEE. Trimming took 3 bases from V and 10 from J, leaving 4 bases between them. CDR3 protein: CASSGSELFF. The CDR3 DNA sequence: TGTGCCAGCAGCGGCTCGGAGCTGTTTTTT.

V gene TRBV19 combines with J gene TRBJ2-1; D perhaps matches TRBD2 (6 bases). CDR3 length: 13 amino acids. Germline V gene lookup returns CDR1 LNHDA and CDR2 SQIVND (reference sequence). V dropped 5 bases and J dropped 7 bases, with 12 bases sitting between them. This chain's CDR3 is CASSSMEGNEQFF. The CDR3 DNA reads TGTGCCAGTAGTTCTATGGAGGGGAATGAGCAGTTCTTC.

This clone was seen a handful of times. V and J are TRBV19 and TRBJ2-1, with a weak D call TRBD1 (5 bases). This CDR3 comprises 14 residues. The V and J ends lost 5 bases and 5 bases respectively, with 13 bases between them. Germline V CDR1 and CDR2: LNHDA, SQIVND (reference sequence). Here the CDR3 reads CASSLGAGNNEQFF. The CDR3 bases are TGTGCCAGTAGTTTAGGGGCAGGGAACAATGAGCAGTTCTTC.

In this sample, this clone turned up a few times. The rearrangement links TRBV4-1 to TRBJ2-7; 8 nucleotides agree with TRBD2. Germline lookup yields CDR1 MGHRA and CDR2 YSYEKL. The CDR3 contains 16 residues. With 5 bases clipped from V and 2 bases from J, the junction kept 11 bases outside the gene matches. Here the CDR3 DNA reads TGCGCCAGCAGCTCAGGAGAAGCGGGGGCAACCTACGAGCAGTACTTC. Its protein is CASSSGEAGATYEQYF.

The V call is TRBV19, the J call TRBJ1-2; D gene unclear. Trimming stripped 1 base from V and 8 bases from J, with 17 bases between. Germline values: CDR1 LNHDA, CDR2 SQIVND (reference sequence). CDR3 length equals 15 residues. CDR3 amino acids: CASSIGLISGDGYTF. For the CDR3, the DNA is TGTGCCAGTAGTATAGGGTTGATCAGTGGCGACGGCTACACCTTC.

The chain recombines TRBV27 with TRBJ2-7, with TRBD2 identical over 8 bases. V gave up 5 bases and J gave up 0 bases; unmatched junction bases: 12. The CDR3 consists of 17 residues. CDR1 is MNHEY, CDR2 SMNVEV, per germline (reference sequence). The CDR3 spells CASSPLLLAESSYEQYF. The DNA of the CDR3 is TGTGCCAGCAGTCCACTTCTACTAGCGGAGAGCTCCTACGAGCAGTACTTC.

V usage is TRBV2 and J usage is TRBJ1-1; possibly TRBD1 for D (6 bases). V lost 8 bases to trimming and J lost 1 base, with 14 bases between them. Looked up from germline, CDR1 is SNHLY and CDR2 is FYNNEI. This CDR3 has 14 residues. CDR3 sequence: CASWPGAANTEAFF. The CDR3 DNA follows: TGTGCCAGCTGGCCGGGGGCGGCGAACACTGAAGCTTTCTTT.

The chain employs TRBV2 and TRBJ2-2; the D is unclear. Per the germline V gene, CDR1 is SNHLY and CDR2 is FYNNEI. The CDR3 extends over 12 amino acids. V was pared by 8 bases and J by 9 bases, with 13 bases between. CDR3 DNA: TGTGCCAGCCTGACCCGGTTGAGGGAGCTGTTTTTT. Protein: CASLTRLRELFF. Filled out from reference TRBV2 and TRBJ2-2, the complete variable domain reads EPEVTQTPSHQVTQMGQEVILRCVPISNHLYFYWYRQILGQKVEFLVSFYNNEISEKSEIFDDQFSVERPDGSNFTLKIRSTKLEDSAMYFCASLTRLRELFFGEGSRLTVL.

The chain combines TRBV4-1 with TRBJ2-7, with 10 bases aligning to TRBD1. The CDR3 has 14 amino acids. The ends lost 4 bases at V and 6 bases at J; junction bases unmatched: 6. CDR1 and CDR2 from the germline V gene are MGHRA and YSYEKL. DNA for the CDR3: TGCGCCAGCAGCCCGGGACAGGGGAGGTCCGAGCAGTACTTC. Its translation is CASSPGQGRSEQYF.

The J gene is TRBJ2-1, the V gene TRBV27, with 7 bases that match TRBD1. CDR1 is MNHEY, CDR2 SMNVEV, per germline (reference sequence). V lost 3 bases, J lost 7 bases, and 12 bases stayed unmatched. CDR3 length equals 16 residues. CDR3 residues: CASSFRGHPGFNEQFF. The DNA of the CDR3 is TGTGCCAGCAGTTTTAGGGGGCACCCCGGGTTTAATGAGCAGTTCTTC.

This sequence joins TRBV6-5 and TRBJ1-4; D is ambiguous. V lost 11 bases and J lost 13, with 11 bases in between. Germline V lookup: CDR1 MNHEY, CDR2 SVGAGI. The CDR3 loop spans 9 amino acids. CDR3 in amino acids: CAASLVLFF. The CDR3 region has the DNA TGTGCCGCTTCCCTGGTACTGTTTTTT.